This T cell receptor beta chain is from a study of beta chain features in type 1 diabetes. On the study more broadly: Regarding age, gender and cell yields, patients proved similar to healthy donors.

General study points: Significant though moderate, a shortening of TCRB CDR3s appeared in all four CD4+ subsets of Type 1 diabetes patients.

This clone qualifies as medium-sized. Its cognate antigen is unknown. V was cut by 5 bases and J by 5 bases, with 13 bases left in between. The germline gives CDR1 SQVTM, CDR2 ANQGSEA. CDR3 length: 12 amino acids. The authors reverse transcribed all of the isolated RNA, so sequencing captured expressed TCRB transcripts. Only in-frame clones appear in the TCRdb table, and some are missing; sequencing was by immunoSEQ multiplex PCR. The table records over 20,000 clones, about 45% of them present only once. The V and J genes are TRBV29-1 and TRBJ2-7, with D unresolved. Material for sequencing was stem cell memory CD4+ T cells from blood. The TCR originated in a man under 40 with type 1 diabetes. As DNA, the CDR3 is TGCAGCGTTCGTAGGAGTGGCAACGAGCAGTACTTC. Translating it yields CSVRRSGNEQYF.